Below are 2 T cell receptor beta chains sequenced from a single sample in a study of T cells after yellow fever vaccination. MiXCR, applied by TCRdb to the 5' RACE reads, yields one record per CDR3 protein. The repertoire holds around 310,000 distinct CDR3 sequences, with around 4.5% as singletons. Sequences were derived from PBMCs, sampled 15 days after the yellow fever booster vaccination. These receptors were obtained from a man younger than 30 who received the YFV17D yellow fever vaccine.

This sequence joins TRBV20-1 and TRBJ1-2; possibly TRBD1 for D (6 bases). The V end was cut by 3 bases, the J end by 5 bases, with 10 bases between. The CDR3 has 12 residues. Germline lookup yields CDR1 DFQATT and CDR2 SNEGSKA (reference sequence). The CDR3 sequence: CSASRQEYGYTF. The CDR3 DNA is TGCAGTGCTAGCCGACAGGAATATGGCTACACCTTC.

This clonotype has ten or more counts. V usage is TRBV6-2 or TRBV6-3 and J usage is TRBJ2-1; the match to TRBD1 covers 7 bases. Looked up from germline, CDR1 is MNHEY and CDR2 is SVGEGT. The ends lost 3 bases at V and 15 bases at J; junction bases unmatched: 14. This CDR3 region has 14 residues. CDR3 in amino acids: CASSYGTARPSRFF. CDR3 DNA: TGTGCCAGCAGTTATGGGACAGCCCGACCCAGCCGGTTCTTC.